The rows below give T cell receptor beta chains drawn from one sample of a study of blood T cell repertoires in COVID-19. Libraries were prepared by immunoSEQ multiplex PCR; TCRdb keeps only in-frame clonotypes and omits some of them. The table shows 170,000 or so clones, with around 87% occurring only once. The specimen was PBMCs or T cells enriched from blood (not recorded which). Receptors were obtained from a woman in her forties or fifties who had recovered from COVID-19. Each CDR3 is given with its conserved first and last residue. The D gene is left open where the match is weak. Some rows have no size entry. The others give once, few or many, or a class for an expanded clone.

>-|-|TRBJ1-5|TRBV19
TGTGCCAGTAGTACGGAGGGTCTAAACCATCAGCCCCAGCATTTT
CASSTEGLNHQPQHF
>TRBD2|once|TRBJ2-1|TRBV4-1
TGCGCCAGCAGGCAACTAGCGGGGGCCTACAATGAGCAGTTCTTC
CASRQLAGAYNEQFF
>TRBD1|-|TRBJ1-2|TRBV7-8
TGTGCCAGCAGCTCCGCGGACAGGGTGTTTGGCTACACCTTC
CASSSADRVFGYTF
>-|-|TRBJ2-1|TRBV27
TGTGCCAGCAGTTCCCCGGGACTCCTCGTGGATGAGCAGTTCTTC
CASSSPGLLVDEQFF
>TRBD1|-|TRBJ2-7|TRBV7-3
TGTGCCAGCAGCCACGGGACAGGGGGTGGCTACGAGCAGTACTTC
CASSHGTGGGYEQYF
>-|-|TRBJ1-2|TRBV5-5
TGTGCCAGCAGACCATCAGGGTCCGATGGCTACACCTTC
CASRPSGSDGYTF
>-|-|TRBJ2-3|TRBV18
TGTGCCAGCTCACCGCGGACTAACACAGATACGCAGTATTTT
CASSPRTNTDTQYF
>TRBD2|-|TRBJ2-7|TRBV13
TGTGCCAGCAGAGGGCGGGGGTCTAGCTACGAGCAGTACTTC
CASRGRGSSYEQYF
>TRBD1|-|TRBJ1-2|TRBV4-2
TGTGCCAGCAGCACACGGGACAGGGGCGACTATGGCTACACCTTC
CASSTRDRGDYGYTF
>-|-|TRBJ1-1|TRBV11-2
TGTGCCAGCAGCTTAGTTGGCGGCAGCTTGAACACTGAAGCTTTCTTT
CASSLVGGSLNTEAFF
>TRBD2|-|TRBJ2-3|TRBV6-2/TRBV6-3
TGTGCCAGCAGTTCCTACGGGGGGGCCGAAGATACGCAGTATTTT
CASSSYGGAEDTQYF
>TRBD2|-|TRBJ2-1|TRBV10-3
TGTGCCATCAGTGAGTCAGGGGACTACCCTAATTTCTCCTACAATGAGCAGTTCTTC
CAISESGDYPNFSYNEQFF
>-|few|TRBJ2-6|TRBV7-9
TGTGCCAGCAGCGTCTCGGAGTCTGGGGCCAACGTCCTGACTTTC
CASSVSESGANVLTF
>-|-|TRBJ1-6|TRBV11-2
TGTGCCAGCAGCTTACCCCCGACTAGTTCACCCCTCCACTTT
CASSLPPTSSPLHF
>-|-|TRBJ1-1|TRBV19
TGTGCCAGTAGAGGGTTTGGGGCAGGACGGGCCACTGAAGCTTTCTTT
CASRGFGAGRATEAFF
>-|-|TRBJ1-2|TRBV6-5
TGTGCCAGCAGTTACTCCGACAGTCTCTATGGCTACACCTTC
CASSYSDSLYGYTF
>-|-|TRBJ1-1|TRBV9
TGTGCCAGCAGCGTAGCTACCCAGGGGATTGGCACTGAAGCTTTCTTT
CASSVATQGIGTEAFF
>-|-|TRBJ2-2|TRBV11-3
TGTGCCAGCAGCTTATTTCTCAGGGGCACCGGGGAGCTGTTTTTT
CASSLFLRGTGELFF